The subject of this entry is one TCR beta chain. Per the original methods: Estimation of nucleated cell counts relied on the amplification of reference gene primers. Method: immunoSEQ multiplex PCR; TCRdb's copy keeps in-frame clones and lacks some. That table furnishes V, J and clone size, whereas the DNA furnished D and trimming. The sample contains 56,000 or so clones, roughly 80% of which appear only once. The data derive from a study of blood T cell repertoires in COVID-19. Study as a whole: Researchers got acute and convalescent COVID-19 samples from the United States, Italy and Spain. The cDNA or gDNA used as material had been derived from T cells, B-cell-depleted T cells, or PBMCs.

CDR1 SGHNT and CDR2 YENEEA come from the germline V gene. The V and J ends lost 5 bases and 2 bases, in that order; junction bases with no gene match: 8. The CDR3 totals 17 residues. Sequencing was performed on peripheral blood. The source of this sequence is a woman over 75 with acute or convalescent COVID-19. The gene calls are TRBV11-3 and TRBJ2-3; 12 bases line up with TRBD2. The CDR3 nucleotides are TGTGCCAGCAGCACAGGACTAGCGGGGTCGAACACAGATACGCAGTATTTT. This encodes CASSTGLAGSNTDTQYF.